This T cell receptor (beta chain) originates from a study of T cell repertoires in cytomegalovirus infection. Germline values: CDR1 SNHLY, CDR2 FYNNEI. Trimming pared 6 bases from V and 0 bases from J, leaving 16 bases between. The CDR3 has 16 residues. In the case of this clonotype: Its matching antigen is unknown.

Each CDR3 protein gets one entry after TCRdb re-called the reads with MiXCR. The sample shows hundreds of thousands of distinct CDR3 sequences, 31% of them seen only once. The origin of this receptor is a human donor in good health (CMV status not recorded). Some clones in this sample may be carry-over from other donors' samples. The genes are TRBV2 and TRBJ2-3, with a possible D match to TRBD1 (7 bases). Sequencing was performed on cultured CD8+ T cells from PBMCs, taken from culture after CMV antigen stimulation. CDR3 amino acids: CASRARGDPSTDTQYF. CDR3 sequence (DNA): TGTGCCAGCAGAGCCAGGGGGGATCCGAGCACAGATACGCAGTATTTT.